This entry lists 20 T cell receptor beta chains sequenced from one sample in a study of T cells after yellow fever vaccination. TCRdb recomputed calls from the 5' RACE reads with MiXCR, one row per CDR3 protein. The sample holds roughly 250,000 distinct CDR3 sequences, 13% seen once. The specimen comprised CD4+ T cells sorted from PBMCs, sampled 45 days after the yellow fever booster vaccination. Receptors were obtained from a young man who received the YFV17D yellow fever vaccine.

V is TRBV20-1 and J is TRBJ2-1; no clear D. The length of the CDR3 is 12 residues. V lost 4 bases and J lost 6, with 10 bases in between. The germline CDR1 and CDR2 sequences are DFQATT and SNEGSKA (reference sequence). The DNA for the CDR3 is TGCAGTGCTAAGTACGCCCCCAATGAGCAGTTCTTC. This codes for CSAKYAPNEQFF.

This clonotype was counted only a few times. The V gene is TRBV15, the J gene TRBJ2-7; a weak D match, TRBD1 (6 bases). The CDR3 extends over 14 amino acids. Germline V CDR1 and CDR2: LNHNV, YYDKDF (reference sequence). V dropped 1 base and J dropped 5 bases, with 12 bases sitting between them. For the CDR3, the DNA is TGTGCCACCAGCAGAGTTGGTAAGGGGGACGAGCAGTACTTC. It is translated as CATSRVGKGDEQYF. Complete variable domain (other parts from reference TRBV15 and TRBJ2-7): DAMVIQNPRYQVTQFGKPVTLSCSQTLNHNVMYWYQQKSSQAPKLLFHYYDKDFNNEADTPDNFQSRRPNTSFCFLDIRSPGLGDTAMYLCATSRVGKGDEQYFGPGTRLTVT.

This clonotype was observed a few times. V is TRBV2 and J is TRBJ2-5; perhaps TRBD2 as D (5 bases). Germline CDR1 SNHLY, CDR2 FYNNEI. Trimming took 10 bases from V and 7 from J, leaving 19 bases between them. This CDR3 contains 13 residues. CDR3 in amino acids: CANREVSRGTQYF. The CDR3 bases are TGTGCCAACCGAGAGGTCTCCCGGGGGACCCAGTACTTC. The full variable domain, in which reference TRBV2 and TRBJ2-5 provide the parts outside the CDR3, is EPEVTQTPSHQVTQMGQEVILRCVPISNHLYFYWYRQILGQKVEFLVSFYNNEISEKSEIFDDQFSVERPDGSNFTLKIRSTKLEDSAMYFCANREVSRGTQYFGPGTRLLVL.

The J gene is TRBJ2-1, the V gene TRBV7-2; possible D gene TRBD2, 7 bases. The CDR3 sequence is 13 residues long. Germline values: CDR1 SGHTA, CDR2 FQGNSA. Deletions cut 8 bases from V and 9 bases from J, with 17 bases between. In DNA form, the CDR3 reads TGTGCCAGCTCCCCGGGGGAGGGGGGTGAGCAGTTCTTC. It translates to CASSPGEGGEQFF.

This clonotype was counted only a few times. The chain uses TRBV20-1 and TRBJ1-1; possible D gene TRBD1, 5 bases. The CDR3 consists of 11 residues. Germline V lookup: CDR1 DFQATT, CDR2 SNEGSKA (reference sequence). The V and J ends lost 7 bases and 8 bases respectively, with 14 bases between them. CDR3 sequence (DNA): TGCAGTGTCCAGGGAGGGCCAGAAGCTTTCTTT. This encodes CSVQGGPEAFF.

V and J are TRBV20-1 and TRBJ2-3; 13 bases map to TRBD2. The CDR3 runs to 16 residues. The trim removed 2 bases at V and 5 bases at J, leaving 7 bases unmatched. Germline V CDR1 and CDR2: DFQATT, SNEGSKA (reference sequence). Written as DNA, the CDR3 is TGCAGTGCTAGACCCGGACTAGCGGGGGACCAAGATACGCAGTATTTT. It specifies CSARPGLAGDQDTQYF.

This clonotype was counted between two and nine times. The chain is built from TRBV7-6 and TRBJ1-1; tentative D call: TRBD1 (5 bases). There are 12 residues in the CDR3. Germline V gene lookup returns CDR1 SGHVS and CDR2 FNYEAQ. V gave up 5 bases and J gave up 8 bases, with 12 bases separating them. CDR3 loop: CASSQAGTEAFF. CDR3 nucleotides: TGTGCCAGCAGCCAAGCCGGGACGGAAGCTTTCTTT.

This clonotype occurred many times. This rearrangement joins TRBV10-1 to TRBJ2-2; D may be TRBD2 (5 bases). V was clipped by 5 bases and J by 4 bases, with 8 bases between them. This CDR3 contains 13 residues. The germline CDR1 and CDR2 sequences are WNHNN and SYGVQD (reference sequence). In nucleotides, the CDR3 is TGCGCCAGCAGTACTAGTCCCACCGGGGAGCTGTTTTTT. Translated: CASSTSPTGELFF.

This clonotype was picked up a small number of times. The CDR3: CASSSSAVGTSPLHF. The CDR3 coding sequence is TGTGCCAGCAGTTCCTCCGCGGTGGGGACATCACCCCTCCACTTT. The V gene is TRBV27, the J gene TRBJ1-6, with D possibly matching TRBD1 (6 bases). Trimming left V 4 bases short and J 10 bases short, with 17 bases between. CDR3 size: 15 residues. Germline CDR1 and CDR2: MNHEY and SMNVEV (reference sequence).

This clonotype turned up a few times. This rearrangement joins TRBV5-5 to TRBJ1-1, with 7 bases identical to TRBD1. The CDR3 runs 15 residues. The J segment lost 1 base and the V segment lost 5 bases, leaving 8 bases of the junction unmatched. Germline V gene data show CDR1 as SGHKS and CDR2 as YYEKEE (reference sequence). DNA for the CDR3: TGTGCCAGCAGTCGGCAGACAGGGAAGAACACTGAAGCTTTCTTT. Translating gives CASSRQTGKNTEAFF.

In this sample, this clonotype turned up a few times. The CDR3 DNA reads as TGTGCCAGCAGAAAAGAAACCGGGACAGACTCCTACAATGAGCAGTTCTTC. The encoded protein is CASRKETGTDSYNEQFF. V and J are TRBV12-3 or TRBV12-4 and TRBJ2-1; 7 nucleotides align to TRBD1. The CDR3 extends over 17 amino acids. V was pared by 6 bases and J by 0 bases, with 11 bases of the junction left unmatched.

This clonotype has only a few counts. The CDR3 loop is CASSPAGVSGYEQYF. The CDR3 DNA sequence: TGCGCCAGCAGCCCCGCAGGTGTTAGCGGCTACGAGCAGTACTTC. The chain links TRBV5-1 to TRBJ2-7; TRBD2 might be the D (6 bases). With 4 bases removed from V and 3 bases from J, the gap between germline ends came to 17 bases. The CDR3 spans 15 residues. From germline, CDR1 is SGHRS and CDR2 YFSETQ.

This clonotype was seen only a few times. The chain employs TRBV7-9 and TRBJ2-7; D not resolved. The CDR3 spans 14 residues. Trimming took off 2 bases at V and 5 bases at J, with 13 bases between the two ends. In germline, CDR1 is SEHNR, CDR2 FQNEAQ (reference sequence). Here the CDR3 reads CASSLFVDSHEQYF. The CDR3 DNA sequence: TGTGCCAGCAGCTTATTTGTAGATTCCCACGAGCAGTACTTC.

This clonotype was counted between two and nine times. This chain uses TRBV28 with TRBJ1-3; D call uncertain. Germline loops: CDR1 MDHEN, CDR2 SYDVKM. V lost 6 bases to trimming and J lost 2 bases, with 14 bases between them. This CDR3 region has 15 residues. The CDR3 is CASRHLKTTGNTIYF. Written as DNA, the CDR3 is TGTGCCAGCAGACACCTCAAGACCACTGGAAACACCATATATTTT.

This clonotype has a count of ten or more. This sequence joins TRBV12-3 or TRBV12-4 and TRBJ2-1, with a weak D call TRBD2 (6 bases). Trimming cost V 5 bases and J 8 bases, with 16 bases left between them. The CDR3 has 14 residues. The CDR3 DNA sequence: TGTGCCAGCAGTCCGCTACTAGCCGTCGATGAGCAGTTCTTC. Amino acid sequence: CASSPLLAVDEQFF.

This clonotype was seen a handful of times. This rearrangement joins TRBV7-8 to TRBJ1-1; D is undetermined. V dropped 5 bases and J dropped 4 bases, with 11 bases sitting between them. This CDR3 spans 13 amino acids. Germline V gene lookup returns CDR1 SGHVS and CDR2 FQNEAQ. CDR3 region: CASSLRRSTEAFF. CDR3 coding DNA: TGTGCCAGCAGCCTTCGACGGTCCACTGAAGCTTTCTTT. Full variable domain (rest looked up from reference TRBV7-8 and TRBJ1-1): GAGVSQSPRYKVAKRGQDVALRCDPISGHVSLFWYQQALGQGPEFLTYFQNEAQLDKSGLPSDRFFAERPEGSVSTLKIQRTQQEDSAVYLCASSLRRSTEAFFGQGTRLTVV.

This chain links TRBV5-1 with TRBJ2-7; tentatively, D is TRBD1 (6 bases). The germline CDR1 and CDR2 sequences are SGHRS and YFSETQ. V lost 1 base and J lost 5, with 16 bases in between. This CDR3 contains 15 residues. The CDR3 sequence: CASSLLPGENHEQYF. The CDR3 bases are TGCGCCAGCAGCTTGTTACCAGGGGAAAATCACGAGCAGTACTTC.

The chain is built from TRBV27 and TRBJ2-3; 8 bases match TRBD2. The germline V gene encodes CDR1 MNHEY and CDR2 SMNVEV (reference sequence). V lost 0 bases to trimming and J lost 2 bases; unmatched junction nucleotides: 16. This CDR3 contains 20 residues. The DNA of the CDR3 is TGTGCCAGCAGTTTATCTGTCGGGAGGGCCATGGGGAAGGACACAGATACGCAGTATTTT. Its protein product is CASSLSVGRAMGKDTDTQYF.

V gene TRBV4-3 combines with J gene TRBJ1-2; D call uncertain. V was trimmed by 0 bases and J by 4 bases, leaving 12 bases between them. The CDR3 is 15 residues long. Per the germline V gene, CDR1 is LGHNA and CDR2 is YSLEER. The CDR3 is CASSQEDHEGYGYTF. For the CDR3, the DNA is TGCGCCAGCAGCCAAGAAGACCACGAAGGCTATGGCTACACCTTC.

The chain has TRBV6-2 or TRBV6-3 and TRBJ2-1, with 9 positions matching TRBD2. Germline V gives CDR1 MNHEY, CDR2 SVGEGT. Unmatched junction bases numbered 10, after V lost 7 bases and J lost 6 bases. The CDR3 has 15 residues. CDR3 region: CASTLLGTSSNEQFF. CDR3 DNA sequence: TGTGCCAGCACCCTCTTAGGGACTAGCAGCAATGAGCAGTTCTTC.